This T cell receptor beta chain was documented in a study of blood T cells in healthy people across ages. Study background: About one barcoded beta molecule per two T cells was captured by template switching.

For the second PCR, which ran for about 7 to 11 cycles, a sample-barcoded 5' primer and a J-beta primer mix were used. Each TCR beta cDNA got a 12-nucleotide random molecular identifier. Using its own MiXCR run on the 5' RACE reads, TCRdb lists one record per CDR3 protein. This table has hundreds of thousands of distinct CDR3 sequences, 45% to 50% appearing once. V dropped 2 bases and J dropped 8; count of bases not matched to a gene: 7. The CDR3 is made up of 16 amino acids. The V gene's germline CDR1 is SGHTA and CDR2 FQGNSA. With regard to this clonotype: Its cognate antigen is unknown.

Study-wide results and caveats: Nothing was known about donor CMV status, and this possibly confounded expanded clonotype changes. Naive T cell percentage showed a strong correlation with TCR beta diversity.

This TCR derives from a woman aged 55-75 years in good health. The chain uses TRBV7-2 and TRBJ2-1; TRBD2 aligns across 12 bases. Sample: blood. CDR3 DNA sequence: TGTGCCAGCAGCTTACTTCTCCTAGCGGGAGGGGATGAGCAGTTCTTC. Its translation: CASSLLLLAGGDEQFF. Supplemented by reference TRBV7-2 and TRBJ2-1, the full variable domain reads GAGVSQSPSNKVTEKGKDVELRCDPISGHTALYWYRQSLGQGLEFLIYFQGNSAPDKSGLPSDRFSAERTGGSVSTLTIQRTQQEDSAVYLCASSLLLLAGGDEQFFGPGTRLTVL.